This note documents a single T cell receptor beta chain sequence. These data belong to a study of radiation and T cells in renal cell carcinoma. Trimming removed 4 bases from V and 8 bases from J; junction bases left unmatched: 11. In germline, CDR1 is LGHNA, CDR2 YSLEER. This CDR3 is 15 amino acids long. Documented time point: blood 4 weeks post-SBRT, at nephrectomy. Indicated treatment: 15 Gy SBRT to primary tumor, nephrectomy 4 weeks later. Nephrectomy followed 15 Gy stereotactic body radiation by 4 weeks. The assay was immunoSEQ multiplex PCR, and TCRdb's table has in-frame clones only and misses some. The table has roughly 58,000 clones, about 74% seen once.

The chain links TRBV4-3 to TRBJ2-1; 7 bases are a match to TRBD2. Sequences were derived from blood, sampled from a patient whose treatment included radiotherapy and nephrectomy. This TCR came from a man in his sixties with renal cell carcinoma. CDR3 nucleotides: TGCGCCAGCAGCCCTCTCCTGGGAGGGTCGGATGAGCAGTTCTTC. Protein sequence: CASSPLLGGSDEQFF.